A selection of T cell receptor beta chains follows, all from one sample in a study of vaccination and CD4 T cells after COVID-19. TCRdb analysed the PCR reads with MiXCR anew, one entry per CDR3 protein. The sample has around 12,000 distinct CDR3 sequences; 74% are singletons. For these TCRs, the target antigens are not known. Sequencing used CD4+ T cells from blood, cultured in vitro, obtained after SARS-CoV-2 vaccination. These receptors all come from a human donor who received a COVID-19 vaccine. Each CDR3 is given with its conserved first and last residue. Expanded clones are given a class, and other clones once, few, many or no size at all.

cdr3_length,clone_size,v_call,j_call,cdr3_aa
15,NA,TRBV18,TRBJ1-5,CASSPTGQINQPQHF
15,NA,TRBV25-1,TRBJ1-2,CASSATGTGSYGYTF
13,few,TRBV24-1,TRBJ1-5,CATSGSGNQPQHF
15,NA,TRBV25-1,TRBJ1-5,CASSESGTGTQPQHF
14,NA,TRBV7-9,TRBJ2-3,CASSQQGEGGTQYF
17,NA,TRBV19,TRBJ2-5,CASSMVGGREAQETQYF
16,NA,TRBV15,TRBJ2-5,CATSMKLTSGGETQYF
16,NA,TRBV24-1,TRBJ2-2,CATAPWRGGVTGELFF
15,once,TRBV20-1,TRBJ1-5,CSALPAGPRGQPQHF
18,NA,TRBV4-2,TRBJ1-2,CASSQSSQGLRRGNGYTF
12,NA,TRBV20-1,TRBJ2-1,CSARGVLNEQFF
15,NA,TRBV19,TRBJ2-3,CASSTIAASTDTQYF
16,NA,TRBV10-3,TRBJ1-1,CAISESARTMNTEAFF
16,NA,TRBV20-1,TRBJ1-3,CSARDAAGDSGNTIYF
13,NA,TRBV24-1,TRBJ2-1,CATSDFFPGEQFF
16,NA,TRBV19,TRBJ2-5,CASSNSERGQQETQYF
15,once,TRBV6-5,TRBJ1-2,CASSYEGGRDYGYTF
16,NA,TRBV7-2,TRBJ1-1,CASSNRVQGPNTEAFF
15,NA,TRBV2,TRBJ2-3,CASSASGRSTDTQYF
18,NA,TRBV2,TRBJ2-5,CASKETSGLNSIKETQYF
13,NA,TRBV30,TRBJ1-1,CAWAHRGGTEAFF
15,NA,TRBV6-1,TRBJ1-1,CASTLGGDVNTEAFF
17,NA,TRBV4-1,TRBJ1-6,CASSHTGTGHYNSPLHF
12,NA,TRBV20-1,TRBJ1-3,CSARAPGNTIYF
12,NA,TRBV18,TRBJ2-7,CASSPANYEQYF
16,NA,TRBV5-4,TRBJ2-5,CASSLRLAGGQETQYF
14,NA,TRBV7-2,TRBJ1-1,CASSLEGMWTEAFF
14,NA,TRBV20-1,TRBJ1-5,CSARPGQGSQPQHF
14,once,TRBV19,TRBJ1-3,CASSTKLGGNTIYF
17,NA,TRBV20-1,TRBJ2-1,CSARDTSARRGVDEQFF
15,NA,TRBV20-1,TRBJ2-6,CSANRGLAGANVLTF
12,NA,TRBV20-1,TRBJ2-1,CSAREGEDEQFF
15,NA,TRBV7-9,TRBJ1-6,CASSLGASYNSPLHF
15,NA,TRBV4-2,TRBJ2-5,CASSQDWDSQETQYF
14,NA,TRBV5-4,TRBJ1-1,CASSRMEERTEAFF
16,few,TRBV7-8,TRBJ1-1,CASSLIGSGTPLIAFF
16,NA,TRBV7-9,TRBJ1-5,CASSSNSGTGDQPQHF
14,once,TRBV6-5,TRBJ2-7,CASSLGQYSYEQYF
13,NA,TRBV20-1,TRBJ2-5,CSARTSGAETQYF
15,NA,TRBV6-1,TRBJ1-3,CASSTDRAYGNTIYF
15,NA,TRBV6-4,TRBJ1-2,CAISEGPGLNYGYTF
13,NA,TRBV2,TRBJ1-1,CASSVSPVAEAFF
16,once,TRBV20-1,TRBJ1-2,CSARESPGTGAWGYTF
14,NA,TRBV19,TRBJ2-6,CASSHQSGANVLTF
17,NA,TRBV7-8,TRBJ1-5,CASSLSVVLGRNQPQHF